The TCR beta chain under discussion was sequenced for a study of blood T cell repertoires in COVID-19. Study details: Whether acute or convalescent, the COVID-19 samples came from the United States, Italy and Spain. PBMCs, B-cell-depleted T cells, or T cells provided the cDNA or gDNA that made up the material.

The authors' processing: Estimated nucleated cell counts came from reference gene primer amplification. Measured with immunoSEQ multiplex PCR; TCRdb has only the in-frame clones, and not every one. For V, J and clone size, that table is used; D and trimming come from the DNA. The table records 20,000 to 25,000 clones, around 73% of them present only once. Trimming stripped 8 bases from V and 2 bases from J, with 18 bases between. Germline values: CDR1 MNHEY, CDR2 SVGAGI. The CDR3 is made up of 15 amino acids. Material: peripheral blood. The J gene is TRBJ1-2, the V gene TRBV6-5; D possibly corresponds to TRBD1 (5 bases). The clonotype originates from a human donor in a cohort sampled during active or convalescent COVID-19. CDR3 amino acids: CASRPWEGVNYGYTF. The CDR3 DNA reads as TGTGCCAGCCGGCCCTGGGAAGGGGTCAACTATGGCTACACCTTC.